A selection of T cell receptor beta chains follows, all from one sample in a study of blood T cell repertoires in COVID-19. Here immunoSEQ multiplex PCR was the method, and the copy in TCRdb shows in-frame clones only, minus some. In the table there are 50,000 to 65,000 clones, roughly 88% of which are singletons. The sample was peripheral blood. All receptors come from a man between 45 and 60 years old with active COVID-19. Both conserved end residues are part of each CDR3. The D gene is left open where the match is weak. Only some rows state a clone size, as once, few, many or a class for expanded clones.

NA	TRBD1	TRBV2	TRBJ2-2	CASSKDRGQNTGELFF	TGTGCCAGCAGCAAAGACAGGGGGCAGAACACCGGGGAGCTGTTTTTT
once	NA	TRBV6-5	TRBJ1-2	CASSYSKQALYGYTF	TGTGCCAGCAGTTACTCGAAGCAGGCTCTCTATGGCTACACCTTC
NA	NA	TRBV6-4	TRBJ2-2	CASQWGANTGELFF	TGTGCCTCCCAGTGGGGGGCGAACACCGGGGAGCTGTTTTTT
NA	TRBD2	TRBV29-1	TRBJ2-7	CSVAGTSETLGQYF	TGCAGCGTCGCCGGGACTAGCGAGACATTAGGGCAGTACTTC
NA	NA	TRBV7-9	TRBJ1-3	CASSPPYRVGNTIYF	TGTGCCAGCAGCCCCCCGTATCGCGTCGGAAACACCATATATTTT
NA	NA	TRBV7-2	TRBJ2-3	CASSLEAGPTFSTDTQYF	TGTGCCAGCAGCTTAGAAGCGGGCCCAACCTTCAGCACAGATACGCAGTATTTT
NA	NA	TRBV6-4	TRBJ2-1	CASSDHRAGYNEQFF	TGTGCCAGCAGTGATCATAGGGCAGGGTACAATGAGCAGTTCTTC
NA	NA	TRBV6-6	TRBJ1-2	CASSYSTGIGYTF	TGTGCCAGCAGTTACTCGACTGGAATCGGCTACACCTTC
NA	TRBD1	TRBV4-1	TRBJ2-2	CASSQGAGQGYGELFF	TGCGCCAGCAGCCAAGGTGCGGGACAGGGATACGGGGAGCTGTTTTTT
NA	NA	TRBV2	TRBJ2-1	CATQGNSYNEQFF	TGTGCCACTCAGGGGAACTCCTACAATGAGCAGTTCTTC
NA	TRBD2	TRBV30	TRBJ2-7	CAWSVPGGGPQGVGYEQYF	TGTGCCTGGAGTGTACCGGGGGGTGGTCCTCAGGGAGTGGGCTACGAGCAGTACTTC
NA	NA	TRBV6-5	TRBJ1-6	CASTRSLDIGSPLHF	TGTGCCAGCACCCGTTCTCTGGACATTGGTTCACCCCTCCACTTT
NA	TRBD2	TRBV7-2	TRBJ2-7	CASSVSSGSSYEQYF	TGTGCCAGCAGCGTATCTAGCGGCAGCTCCTACGAGCAGTACTTC
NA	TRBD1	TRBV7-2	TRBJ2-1	CASSSEGTGLYNEQFF	TGTGCCAGCAGCTCCGAAGGGACAGGGTTGTACAATGAGCAGTTCTTC
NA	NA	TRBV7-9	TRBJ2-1	CASTQVGRDYNEQFF	TGTGCCAGCACCCAAGTGGGCAGGGACTACAATGAGCAGTTCTTC
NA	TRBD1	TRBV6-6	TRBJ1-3	CASSRLPGQGQRGSGNTIYF	TGTGCCAGCAGCCGCCTCCCGGGACAGGGGCAGCGGGGCTCTGGAAACACCATATATTTT
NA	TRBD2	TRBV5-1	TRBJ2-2	CASQARLAGFTSTGELFF	TGCGCCTCTCAGGCCCGGCTAGCGGGGTTCACGAGTACCGGGGAGCTGTTTTTT
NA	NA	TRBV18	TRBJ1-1	CASSPNRESTEAFF	TGTGCCAGCTCACCAAACAGGGAAAGCACTGAAGCTTTCTTT
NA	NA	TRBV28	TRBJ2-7	CASSSGQGGEQYF	TGTGCCAGCAGCAGCGGCCAGGGAGGCGAGCAGTACTTC
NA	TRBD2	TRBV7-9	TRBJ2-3	CASSLDLAGGQYF	TGTGCCAGCAGCTTAGACCTAGCGGGGGGACAGTATTTT
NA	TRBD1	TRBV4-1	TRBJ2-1	CASSQDPDREREQFF	TGCGCCAGCAGCCAAGATCCGGACAGGGAAAGAGAGCAGTTCTTC
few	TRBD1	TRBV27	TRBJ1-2	CASRQGEGGYTF	TGTGCCAGCAGACAGGGGGAGGGTGGCTACACCTTC
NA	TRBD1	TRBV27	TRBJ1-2	CASSPIKPGTGYGYTF	TGTGCCAGCAGTCCGATAAAACCCGGGACAGGTTATGGCTACACCTTC
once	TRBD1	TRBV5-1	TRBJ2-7	CASHLPGGYEQYF	TGCGCCAGCCACCTCCCAGGGGGTTACGAGCAGTACTTC